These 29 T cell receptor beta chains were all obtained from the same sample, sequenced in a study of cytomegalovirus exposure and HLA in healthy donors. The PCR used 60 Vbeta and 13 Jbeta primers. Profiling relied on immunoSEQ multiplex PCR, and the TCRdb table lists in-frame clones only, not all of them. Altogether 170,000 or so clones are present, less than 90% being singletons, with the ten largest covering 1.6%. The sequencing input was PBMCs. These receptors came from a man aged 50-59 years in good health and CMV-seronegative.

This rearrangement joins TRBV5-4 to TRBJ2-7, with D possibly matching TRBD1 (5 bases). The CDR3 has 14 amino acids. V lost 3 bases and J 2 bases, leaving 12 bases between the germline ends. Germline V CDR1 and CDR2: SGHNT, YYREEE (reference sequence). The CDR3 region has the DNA TGTGCCAGCAGCTCCCCAGGGCCCCCCTACGAGCAGTACTTC. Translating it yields CASSSPGPPYEQYF. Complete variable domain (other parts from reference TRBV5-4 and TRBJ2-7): ETGVTQSPTHLIKTRGQQVTLRCSSQSGHNTVSWYQQALGQGPQFIFQYYREEENGRGNFPPRFSGLQFPNYSSELNVNALELDDSALYLCASSSPGPPYEQYFGPGTRLTVT.

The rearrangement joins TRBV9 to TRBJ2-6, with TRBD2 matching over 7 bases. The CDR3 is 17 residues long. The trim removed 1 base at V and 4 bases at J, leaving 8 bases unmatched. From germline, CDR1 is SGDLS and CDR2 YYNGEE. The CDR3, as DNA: TGTGCCAGCAGCGTACTGGGGGGGTCGTCCGGGGCCAACGTCCTGACTTTC. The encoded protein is CASSVLGGSSGANVLTF.

In DNA form, the CDR3 reads TGTGCCAGCAGCATACGCAGGGTGCAAGAGACCCAGTACTTC. Translated: CASSIRRVQETQYF. The chain has TRBV7-2 and TRBJ2-5; a possible D gene is TRBD1 (5 bases). The CDR3 totals 14 residues. Trimming left V 5 bases short and J 2 bases short, with 12 bases between. Looked up from germline, CDR1 is SGHTA and CDR2 is FQGNSA. Drawing the rest from reference TRBV7-2 and TRBJ2-5, the complete variable domain is GAGVSQSPSNKVTEKGKDVELRCDPISGHTALYWYRQSLGQGLEFLIYFQGNSAPDKSGLPSDRFSAERTGGSVSTLTIQRTQQEDSAVYLCASSIRRVQETQYFGPGTRLLVL.

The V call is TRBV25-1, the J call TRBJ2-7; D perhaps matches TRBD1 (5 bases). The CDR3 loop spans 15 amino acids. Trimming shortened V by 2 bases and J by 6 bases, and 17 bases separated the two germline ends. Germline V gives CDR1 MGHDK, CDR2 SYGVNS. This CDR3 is CASSEHGGAAPEQYF. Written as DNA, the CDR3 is TGTGCCAGCAGTGAACATGGTGGGGCAGCTCCCGAGCAGTACTTC.

The CDR3 sequence: CASSIRPREASSYEQYF. The CDR3 DNA follows: TGTGCCAGTAGTATTCGGCCTCGGGAGGCCTCCTCCTACGAGCAGTACTTC. V is TRBV19 and J is TRBJ2-7; the match to TRBD2 covers 7 bases. J was trimmed by 0 bases and V by 3 bases; bases with no gene match: 11. This CDR3 is built from 17 residues. Germline CDR1 and CDR2: LNHDA and SQIVND (reference sequence).

The CDR3, as DNA: TGTGCCAGCAGCGGGTGGACAGGATACAACACTGAAGCTTTCTTT. Its protein product is CASSGWTGYNTEAFF. This chain uses TRBV5-6 with TRBJ1-1; 7 bases are shared with TRBD1. Germline CDR1 reads SGHDT; CDR2 reads YYEEEE. This CDR3 contains 15 residues. Unmatched junction bases numbered 8, after V lost 4 bases and J lost 2 bases. The whole variable domain, filled in from reference TRBV5-6 and TRBJ1-1, reads DAGVTQSPTHLIKTRGQQVTLRCSPKSGHDTVSWYQQALGQGPQFIFQYYEEEERQRGNFPDRFSGHQFPNYSSELNVNALLLGDSALYLCASSGWTGYNTEAFFGQGTRLTVV.

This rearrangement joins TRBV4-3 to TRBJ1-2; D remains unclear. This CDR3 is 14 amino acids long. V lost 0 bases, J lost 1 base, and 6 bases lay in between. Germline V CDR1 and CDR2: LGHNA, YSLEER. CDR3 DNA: TGCGCCAGCAGCCAAGAATCCATTAACTATGGCTACACCTTC. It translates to CASSQESINYGYTF.

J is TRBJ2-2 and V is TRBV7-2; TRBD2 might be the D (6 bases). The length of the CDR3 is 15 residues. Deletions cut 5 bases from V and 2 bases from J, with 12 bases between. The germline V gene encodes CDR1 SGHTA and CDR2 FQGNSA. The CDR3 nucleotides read TGTGCCAGCAGCCTGGGACTTTCTAACACCGGGGAGCTGTTTTTT. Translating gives CASSLGLSNTGELFF.

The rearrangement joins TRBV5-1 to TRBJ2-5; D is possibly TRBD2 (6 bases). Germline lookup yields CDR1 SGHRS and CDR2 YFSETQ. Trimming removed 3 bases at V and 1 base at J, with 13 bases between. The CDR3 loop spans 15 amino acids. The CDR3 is CASSWGVNFQETQYF. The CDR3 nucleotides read TGCGCCAGCAGCTGGGGGGTGAACTTCCAAGAGACCCAGTACTTC.

The CDR3 nucleotides read TGTGCCAGCAGCTTACTACTAGCACCCACCTACGAGCAGTACTTC. It yields the protein CASSLLLAPTYEQYF. The rearrangement links TRBV7-3 to TRBJ2-7; TRBD2 might be the D (6 bases). The V end was cut by 2 bases, the J end by 2 bases, with 13 bases between. Per germline, CDR1 SGHTA and CDR2 FQGTGA. The CDR3 runs to 15 residues. Based on the CDR3 plus reference TRBV7-3 and TRBJ2-7, the full variable domain is GAGVSQTPSNKVTEKGKYVELRCDPISGHTALYWYRQSLGQGPEFLIYFQGTGAADDSGLPNDRFFAVRPEGSVSTLKIQRTERGDSAVYLCASSLLLAPTYEQYFGPGTRLTVT.

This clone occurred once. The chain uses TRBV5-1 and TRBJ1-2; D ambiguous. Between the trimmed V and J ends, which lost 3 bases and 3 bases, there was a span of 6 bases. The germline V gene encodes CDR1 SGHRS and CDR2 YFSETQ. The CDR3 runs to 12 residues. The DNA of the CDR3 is TGCGCCAGCAGCTCCGGGGACTATGGCTACACCTTC. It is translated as CASSSGDYGYTF.

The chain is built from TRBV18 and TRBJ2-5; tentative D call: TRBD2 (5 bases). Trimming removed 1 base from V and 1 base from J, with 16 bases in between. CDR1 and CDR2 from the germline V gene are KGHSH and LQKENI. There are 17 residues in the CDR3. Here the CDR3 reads CASSPLGSPRTQETQYF. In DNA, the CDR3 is TGTGCCAGCTCACCACTTGGGAGCCCCCGGACCCAAGAGACCCAGTACTTC.

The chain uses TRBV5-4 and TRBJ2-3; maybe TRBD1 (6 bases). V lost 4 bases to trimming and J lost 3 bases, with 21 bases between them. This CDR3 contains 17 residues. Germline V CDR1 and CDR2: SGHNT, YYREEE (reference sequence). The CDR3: CASSDPLGALLTDTQYF. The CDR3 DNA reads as TGTGCCAGCAGCGATCCTCTGGGGGCCCTATTGACAGATACGCAGTATTTT.

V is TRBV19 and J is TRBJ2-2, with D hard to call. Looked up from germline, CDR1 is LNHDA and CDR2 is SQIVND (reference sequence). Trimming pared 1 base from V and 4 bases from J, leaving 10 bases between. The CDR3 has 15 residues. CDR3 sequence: CASSIGPGTTGELFF. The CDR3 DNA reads TGTGCCAGTAGTATAGGTCCCGGTACCACCGGGGAGCTGTTTTTT.

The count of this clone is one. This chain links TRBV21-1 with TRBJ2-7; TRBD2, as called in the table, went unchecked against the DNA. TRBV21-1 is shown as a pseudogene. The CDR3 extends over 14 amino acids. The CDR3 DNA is TGTGCCAGCAGCCTCGGGACTCCGCCGGACGAGCAGTACTTC. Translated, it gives CASSLGTPPDEQYF.

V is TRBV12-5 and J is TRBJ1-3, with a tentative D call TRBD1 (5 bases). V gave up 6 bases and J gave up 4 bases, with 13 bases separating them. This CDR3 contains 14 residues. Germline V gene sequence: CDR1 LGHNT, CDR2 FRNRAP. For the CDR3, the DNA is TGTGCTAGTGGCGCGGGACCGGGGGGAAACACCATATATTTT. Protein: CASGAGPGGNTIYF.

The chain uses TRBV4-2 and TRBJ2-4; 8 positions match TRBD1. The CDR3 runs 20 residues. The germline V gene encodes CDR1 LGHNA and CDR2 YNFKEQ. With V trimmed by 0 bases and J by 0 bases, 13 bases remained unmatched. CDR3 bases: TGTGCCAGCAGCCAAGATCGGGACAGGAATTTTTGGCTAGCCAAAAACATTCAGTACTTC. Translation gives CASSQDRDRNFWLAKNIQYF.

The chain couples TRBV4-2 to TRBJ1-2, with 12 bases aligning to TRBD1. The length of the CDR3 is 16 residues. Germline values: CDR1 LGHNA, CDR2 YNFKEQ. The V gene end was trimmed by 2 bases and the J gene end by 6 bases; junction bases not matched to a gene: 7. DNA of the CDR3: TGTGCCAGCAGCCAACTGGGACAGGGGGCGCCCAATGGCTACACCTTC. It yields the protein CASSQLGQGAPNGYTF.

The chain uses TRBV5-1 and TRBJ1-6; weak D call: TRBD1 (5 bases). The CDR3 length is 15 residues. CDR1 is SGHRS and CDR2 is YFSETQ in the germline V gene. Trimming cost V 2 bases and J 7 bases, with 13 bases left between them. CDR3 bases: TGCGCCAGCAGCTTATCCTTCTCAGGGAATTCACCCCTCCACTTT. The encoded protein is CASSLSFSGNSPLHF.

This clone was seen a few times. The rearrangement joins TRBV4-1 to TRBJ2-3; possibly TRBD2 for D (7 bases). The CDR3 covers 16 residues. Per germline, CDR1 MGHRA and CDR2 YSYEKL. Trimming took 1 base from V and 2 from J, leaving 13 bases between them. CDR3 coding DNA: TGCGCCAGCAGCCAAGCAATGCGGGGGCTCACAGATACGCAGTATTTT. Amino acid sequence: CASSQAMRGLTDTQYF.

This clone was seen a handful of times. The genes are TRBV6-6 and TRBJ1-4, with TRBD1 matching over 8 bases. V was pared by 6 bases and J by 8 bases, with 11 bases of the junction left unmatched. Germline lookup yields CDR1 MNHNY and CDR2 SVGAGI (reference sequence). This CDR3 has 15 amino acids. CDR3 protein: CASSLDRGFREKLFF. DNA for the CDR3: TGTGCCAGCAGCTTAGACAGGGGCTTTAGGGAAAAACTGTTTTTT.

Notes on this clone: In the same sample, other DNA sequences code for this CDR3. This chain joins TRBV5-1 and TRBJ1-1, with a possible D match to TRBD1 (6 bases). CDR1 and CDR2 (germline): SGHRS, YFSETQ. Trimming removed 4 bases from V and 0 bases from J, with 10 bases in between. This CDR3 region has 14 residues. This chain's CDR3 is CASSLTGLNTEAFF. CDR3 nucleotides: TGCGCCAGCAGCCTGACAGGCTTGAACACTGAAGCTTTCTTT.

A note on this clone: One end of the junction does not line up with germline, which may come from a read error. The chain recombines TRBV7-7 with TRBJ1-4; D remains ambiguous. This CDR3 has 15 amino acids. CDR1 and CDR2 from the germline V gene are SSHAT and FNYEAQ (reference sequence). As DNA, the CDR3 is TGTGCTAGCAGCTTAGGCGGCTCGGCGGGTGAAAAACTGTTTTTT. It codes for CASSLGGSAGEKLFF.

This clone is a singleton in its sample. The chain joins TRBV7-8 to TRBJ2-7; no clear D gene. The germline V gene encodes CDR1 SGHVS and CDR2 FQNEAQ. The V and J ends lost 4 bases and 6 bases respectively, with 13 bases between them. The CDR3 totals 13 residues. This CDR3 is CASSSKIIGEQYF. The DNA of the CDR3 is TGTGCCAGCAGCTCCAAAATAATCGGCGAGCAGTACTTC.

In nucleotides, the CDR3 is TGTGCCAGCAGCTTAGCAAATGAAGCCCACTCTGGAAACACCATATATTTT. This translates into CASSLANEAHSGNTIYF. The rearrangement joins TRBV7-2 to TRBJ1-3, with D uncertain. The CDR3 runs 17 residues. The V end was cut by 0 bases, the J end by 0 bases, with 12 bases between. Germline V gives CDR1 SGHTA, CDR2 FQGNSA.

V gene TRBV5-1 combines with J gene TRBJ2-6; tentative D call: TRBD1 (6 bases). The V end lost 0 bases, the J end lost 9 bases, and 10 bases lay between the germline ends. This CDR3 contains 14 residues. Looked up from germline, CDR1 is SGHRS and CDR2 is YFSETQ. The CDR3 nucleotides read TGCGCCAGCAGCTTGGACAGGGAAGGCAACGTCCTGACTTTC. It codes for CASSLDREGNVLTF.

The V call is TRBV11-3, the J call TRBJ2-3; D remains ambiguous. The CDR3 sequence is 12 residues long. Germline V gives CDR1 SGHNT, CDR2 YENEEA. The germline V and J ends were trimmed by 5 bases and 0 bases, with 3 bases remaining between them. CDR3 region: CASSPSTDTQYF. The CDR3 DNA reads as TGTGCCAGCAGCCCGAGCACAGATACGCAGTATTTT. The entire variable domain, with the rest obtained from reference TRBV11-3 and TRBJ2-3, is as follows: EAGVVQSPRYKIIEKKQPVAFWCNPISGHNTLYWYLQNLGQGPELLIRYENEEAVDDSQLPKDRFSAERLKGVDSTLKIQPAELGDSAVYLCASSPSTDTQYFGPGTRLTVL.

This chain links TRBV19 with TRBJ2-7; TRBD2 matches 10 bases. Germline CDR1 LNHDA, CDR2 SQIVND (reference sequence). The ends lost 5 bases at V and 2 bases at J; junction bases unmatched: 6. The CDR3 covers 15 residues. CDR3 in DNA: TGTGCCAGTAGTTCGGCCGGGACTAGCGCCTACGAGCAGTACTTC. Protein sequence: CASSSAGTSAYEQYF.

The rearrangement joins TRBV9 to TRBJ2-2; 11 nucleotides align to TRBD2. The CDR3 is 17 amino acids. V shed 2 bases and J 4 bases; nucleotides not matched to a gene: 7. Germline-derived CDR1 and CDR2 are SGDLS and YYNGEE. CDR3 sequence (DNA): TGTGCCAGCAGCGTGGCGGTCGGGACTAGCGGCACCGGGGAGCTGTTTTTT. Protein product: CASSVAVGTSGTGELFF.